There are many counts of the clone carrying this TCR beta chain. Its antigen remains unknown. Amplified TCR beta CDR3 regions were obtained using RNA transcripts as template. The workflow started with a first-round RT-PCR run with HTBI primers and then moved on to a second-round multiplex PCR. TCRdb itself ran the multiplex PCR reads through MiXCR, one entry per CDR3 protein. Of just over 600,000 distinct CDR3 sequences in the sample, roughly 20% are singletons; the top ten hold 7.1%. The CDR3 length is 11 residues. Germline CDR1 and CDR2: MRHNA and SNTAGT. Trimming took 3 bases from V and 6 from J, leaving 5 bases between them. This entry comes from a study of Graves' ophthalmopathy and Graves' hyperthyroidism. Patients with other autoimmune diseases, uncontrolled infections, pregnancy or lactation were excluded. PBMCs had their origin in fresh peripheral blood (about 10 ml). General observations from the study: Ophthalmopathy was separated from stable hyperthyroidism by a 13-signature model with approximately 91% sensitivity and over 70% specificity.

The rearrangement joins TRBV6-4 to TRBJ1-2; D remains ambiguous. The sequencing sample was made of peripheral blood. The receptor was isolated from a woman under 30 with stable Graves' hyperthyroidism. Some clones in this sample may be carry-over from other donors' samples. The CDR3 region is CASSDRNGYTF. DNA of the CDR3: TGTGCCAGCAGTGATCGGAATGGCTACACCTTC.